This T cell receptor (beta chain) was captured in a study of CD8 T cells in Susac syndrome. Germline lookup yields CDR1 ENHRY and CDR2 SYGVKD. This CDR3 comprises 15 residues. V lost 3 bases and J lost 0, with 12 bases in between. TCR beta sequencing covered blood CD8+ and CD4+ T cells. Age- and sex-matched healthy donors served as the control group. Isolation of CD8+ and CD4+ T cells was performed negatively, whereas enrichment of TEMRA cells was done by FACS. Reverse transcription used roughly 0.45 to 1 ug RNA and random hexamers. Amplification of TCR beta CDR3 by immunoSEQ multiplex PCR spanned 54 Vbeta and 13 Jbeta. TCRdb called the immunoSEQ multiplex PCR reads again in MiXCR, with one record for every CDR3 protein. The sample holds about 120,000 distinct CDR3 sequences, under 95% seen once.

Sequenced input: CD8+ T cells from PBMCs. The origin of this receptor is a human donor in good health. The V call is TRBV10-3, the J call TRBJ2-7; D is possibly TRBD2 (5 bases). This CDR3 reads CAISEKGGSSYEQYF. CDR3 nucleotides: TGTGCCATCAGTGAAAAGGGCGGGTCCTCCTACGAGCAGTACTTC.